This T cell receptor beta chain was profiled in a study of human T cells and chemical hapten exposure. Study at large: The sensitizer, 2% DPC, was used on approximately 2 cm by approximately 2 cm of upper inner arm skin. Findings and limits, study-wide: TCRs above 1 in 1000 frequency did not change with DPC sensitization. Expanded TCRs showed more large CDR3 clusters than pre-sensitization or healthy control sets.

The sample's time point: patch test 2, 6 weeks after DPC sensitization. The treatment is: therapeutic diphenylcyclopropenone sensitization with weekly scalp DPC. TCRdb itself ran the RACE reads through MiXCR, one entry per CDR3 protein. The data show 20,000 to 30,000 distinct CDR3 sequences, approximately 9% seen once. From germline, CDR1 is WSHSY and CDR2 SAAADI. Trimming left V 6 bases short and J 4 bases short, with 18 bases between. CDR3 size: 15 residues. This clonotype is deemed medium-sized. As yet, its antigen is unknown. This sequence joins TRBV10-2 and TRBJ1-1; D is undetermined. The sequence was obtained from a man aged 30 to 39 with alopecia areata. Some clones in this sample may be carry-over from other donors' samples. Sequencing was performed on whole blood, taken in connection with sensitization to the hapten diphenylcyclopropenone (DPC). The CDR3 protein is CASSATGNGGTEAFF. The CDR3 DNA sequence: TGCGCCAGCAGCGCTACTGGTAACGGAGGCACTGAAGCTTTCTTT.